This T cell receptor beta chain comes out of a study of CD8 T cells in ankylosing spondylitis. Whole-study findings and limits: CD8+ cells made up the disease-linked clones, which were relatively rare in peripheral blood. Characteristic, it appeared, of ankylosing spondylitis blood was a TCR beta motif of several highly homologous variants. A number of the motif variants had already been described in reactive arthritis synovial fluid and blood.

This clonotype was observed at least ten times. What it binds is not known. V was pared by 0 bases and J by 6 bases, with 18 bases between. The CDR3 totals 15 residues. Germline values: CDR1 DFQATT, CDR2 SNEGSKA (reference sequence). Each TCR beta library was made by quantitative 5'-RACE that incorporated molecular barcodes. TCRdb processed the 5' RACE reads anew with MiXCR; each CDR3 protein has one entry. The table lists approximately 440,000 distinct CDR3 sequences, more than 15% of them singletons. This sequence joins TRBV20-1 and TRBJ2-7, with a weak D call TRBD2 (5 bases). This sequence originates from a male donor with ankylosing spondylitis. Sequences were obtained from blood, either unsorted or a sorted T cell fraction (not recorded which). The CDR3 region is CSARDAGRFLPEQYF. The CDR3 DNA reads TGCAGTGCTAGAGATGCGGGCAGGTTTCTACCCGAGCAGTACTTC.